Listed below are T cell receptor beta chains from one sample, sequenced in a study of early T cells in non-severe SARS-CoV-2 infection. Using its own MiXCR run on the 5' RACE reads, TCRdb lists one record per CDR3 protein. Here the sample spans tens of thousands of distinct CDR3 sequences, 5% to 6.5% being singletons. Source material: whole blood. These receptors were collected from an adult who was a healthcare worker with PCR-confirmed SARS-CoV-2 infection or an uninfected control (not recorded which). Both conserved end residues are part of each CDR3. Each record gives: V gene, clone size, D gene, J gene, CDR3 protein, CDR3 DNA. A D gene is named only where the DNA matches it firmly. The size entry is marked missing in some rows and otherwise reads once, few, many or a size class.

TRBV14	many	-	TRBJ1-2	CASSGTTYGYTF	TGTGCCAGCAGCGGGACAACCTATGGCTACACCTTC
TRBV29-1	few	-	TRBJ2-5	CSVEGDVAEEGETQYF	TGCAGCGTTGAAGGAGACGTAGCGGAGGAGGGAGAGACCCAGTACTTC
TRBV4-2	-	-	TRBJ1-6	CASSQEGFRAGLKNSPLHF	TGTGCCAGCAGCCAAGAAGGTTTTCGGGCCGGACTAAAGAATTCACCCCTCCACTTT
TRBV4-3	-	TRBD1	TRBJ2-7	CASSHSATGESYEQYF	TGCGCCAGCAGCCACTCGGCGACAGGGGAGTCCTACGAGCAGTACTTC
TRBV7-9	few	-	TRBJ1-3	CASSLGGGNTIYF	TGTGCCAGCAGCTTAGGCGGGGGAAACACCATATATTTT
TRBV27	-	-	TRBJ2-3	CASSQTGLWTDTQYF	TGTGCCAGCAGTCAAACAGGGCTCTGGACAGATACGCAGTATTTT
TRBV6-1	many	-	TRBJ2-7	CASSDEDHLEQYF	TGTGCCAGCAGCGACGAAGACCATCTCGAGCAGTACTTC
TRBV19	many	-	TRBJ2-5	CASSPSPGREETQYF	TGTGCCAGTAGCCCATCCCCGGGACGGGAAGAGACCCAGTACTTC
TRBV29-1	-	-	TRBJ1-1	CSVVGGAEAFF	TGCAGCGTCGTAGGTGGGGCTGAAGCTTTCTTT
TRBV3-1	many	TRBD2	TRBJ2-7	CASSRGLYEQYF	TGTGCCAGCAGCCGGGGACTATACGAGCAGTACTTC
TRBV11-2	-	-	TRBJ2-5	CASSNTGSVGETQYF	TGTGCCAGCAGCAACACCGGGTCAGTAGGGGAGACCCAGTACTTC
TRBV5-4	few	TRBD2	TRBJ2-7	CASSPRSGRADEQYF	TGTGCCAGCAGCCCGAGAAGCGGGAGGGCTGACGAGCAGTACTTC
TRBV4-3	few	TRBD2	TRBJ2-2	CASSQSLAGGSNTGELFF	TGCGCCAGCAGCCAGTCACTAGCGGGAGGGTCGAACACCGGGGAGCTGTTTTTT
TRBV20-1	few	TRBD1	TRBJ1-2	CSAGQGINYGYTF	TGCAGTGCCGGACAGGGTATCAACTATGGCTACACCTTC
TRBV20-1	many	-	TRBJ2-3	CSARDGSARPASTDTQYF	TGCAGTGCTAGAGATGGGTCAGCCAGACCGGCTAGCACAGATACGCAGTATTTT
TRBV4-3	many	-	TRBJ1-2	CASSRNTGRNGYTF	TGCGCCAGCAGCCGGAATACAGGGCGCAATGGCTACACCTTC
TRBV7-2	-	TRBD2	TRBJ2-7	CASSFGAGGPGEQYF	TGTGCCAGCAGCTTCGGAGCGGGAGGGCCTGGTGAGCAGTACTTC
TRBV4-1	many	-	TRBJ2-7	CASSQTGSDEQYF	TGCGCCAGCAGCCAAACCGGGTCGGACGAGCAGTACTTC
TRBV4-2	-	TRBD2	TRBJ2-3	CASSPKQLAGATDTQYF	TGTGCCAGCAGCCCGAAACAACTAGCGGGGGCCACAGATACGCAGTATTTT
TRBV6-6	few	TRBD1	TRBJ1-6	CASSYDRGDNSPLHF	TGTGCCAGCAGTTACGACAGGGGAGATAATTCACCCCTCCACTTT
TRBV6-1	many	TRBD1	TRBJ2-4	CASSPGQRIAKNIQYF	TGTGCCAGCAGCCCGGGACAGAGAATAGCCAAAAACATTCAGTACTTC
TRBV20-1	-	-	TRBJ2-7	CSARWQGRYEQYF	TGCAGTGCTAGGTGGCAGGGGAGGTACGAGCAGTACTTC
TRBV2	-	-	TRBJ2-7	CASSEGLAGAGYEQYF	TGTGCCAGCAGTGAAGGTTTGGCAGGGGCAGGCTACGAGCAGTACTTC
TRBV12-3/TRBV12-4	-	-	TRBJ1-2	CASTMVGDYGYTF	TGTGCCAGCACCATGGTGGGGGACTATGGCTACACCTTC
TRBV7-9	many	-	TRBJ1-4	CASSPGDGRSEKLFF	TGTGCCAGCAGCCCGGGGGACGGAAGGAGTGAAAAACTGTTTTTT
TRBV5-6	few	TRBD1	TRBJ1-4	CASSPDRDEKLFF	TGTGCCAGCAGCCCGGACAGGGATGAAAAACTGTTTTTT
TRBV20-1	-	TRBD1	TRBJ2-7	CSAKRQGRRIYEQYF	TGCAGTGCTAAAAGACAGGGGCGCCGGATCTACGAGCAGTACTTC
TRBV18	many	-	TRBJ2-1	CASSPRPDHNEQFF	TGTGCCAGCTCACCAAGGCCCGATCACAATGAGCAGTTCTTC
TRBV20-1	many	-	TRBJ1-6	CSASYISGTPNSPLHF	TGCAGTGCTAGTTACATTAGTGGGACACCTAATTCACCCCTCCACTTT
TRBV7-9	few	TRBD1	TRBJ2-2	CASSLAGQGATLAGELFF	TGTGCCAGCAGCTTAGCCGGACAGGGGGCTACGTTGGCCGGGGAGCTGTTTTTT
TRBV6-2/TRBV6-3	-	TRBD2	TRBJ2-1	CASSRRGSGSYNEQFF	TGTGCCAGCAGTCGTCGTGGGAGCGGGAGTTACAATGAGCAGTTCTTC